Below, 27 T cell receptor beta chains from the same sample are listed, as sequenced in a study of molecular identifiers for immune sequencing clone quantification (dated by TCRdb to between 2017 and 2018). Library generation was performed with PCR. Sequencing took place on an Illumina HiSeq 4000. The public reads were reprocessed in TCRdb via fastp at Q25 and MiXCR, keeping in-frame beta chains. Under each unique CDR3 protein, matching rows form one entry showing the most common genes and DNA. The sample table shows more than 450,000 distinct CDR3 sequences, and 20% to 25% are seen once. The ten largest make up around 0.84% of the sample. Sequenced material: naive CD8+ T cells from blood, with Jurkat cell RNA spiked in. Per the publication, the cell subset or site label means: FACS-sorted CD8+CD4-CCR7+CD45RA+ naive T cells. Receptor source: a human donor in good health. Some libraries in this study had Jurkat cell RNA spiked in.

Concerning this clonotype: A read error is possible here, since a much larger clone lies one base away. Lacking the conserved final phenylalanine or tryptophan, this CDR3 likely reflects a read error. This chain connects TRBV27 to TRBJ2-3; 7 bases agree with TRBD1. From germline, CDR1 is MNHEY and CDR2 SMNVEV (reference sequence). Trimming removed 2 bases from V and 1 base from J; junction bases left unmatched: 6. CDR3 length: 16 amino acids. This chain's CDR3 is CASSLQGVSGTDTQYL. In DNA, the CDR3 is TGTGCCAGCAGTTTACAGGGGGTTTCGGGCACAGATACGCAGTATCTT.

This clonotype was seen only a few times. CDR3 protein: CASTQGRTGNYNEQFF. As DNA, the CDR3 is TGTGCCAGCACCCAGGGACGGACAGGGAACTACAATGAGCAGTTCTTC. This chain uses TRBV11-2 with TRBJ2-1, with TRBD1 matching 8 bases. The germline V gene encodes CDR1 SGHAT and CDR2 FQNNGV. The CDR3 totals 16 residues. Trimming cost V 7 bases and J 3 bases; bases outside gene matches: 11.

The chain has TRBV27 and TRBJ2-3, with TRBD2 matching 13 bases. The CDR3 is made up of 20 amino acids. J gave up 0 bases and V 5 bases, and 14 bases lay outside the gene matches. Germline lookup yields CDR1 MNHEY and CDR2 SMNVEV (reference sequence). CDR3 sequence reads: CASSTEIPGTSGTSTDTQYF. CDR3 sequence (DNA): TGTGCCAGCAGTACGGAAATACCCGGGACTAGCGGGACCAGCACAGATACGCAGTATTTT.

This clonotype was counted ten times or more. The chain recombines TRBV20-1 with TRBJ2-7; 11 positions agree with TRBD2. J gave up 4 bases and V 4 bases, and 18 bases lay outside the gene matches. The germline CDR1 and CDR2 sequences are DFQATT and SNEGSKA (reference sequence). The CDR3 is 18 residues long. The CDR3 DNA sequence: TGCAGTGCTACCCGGCCCGCTAGCGGGAGGCACGTGGGGTACGAGCAGTACTTC. This translates into CSATRPASGRHVGYEQYF.

This chain joins TRBV27 and TRBJ2-5; 13 nucleotides agree with TRBD2. V lost 6 bases to trimming and J lost 5 bases; unmatched junction nucleotides: 9. Germline assignment: CDR1 MNHEY and CDR2 SMNVEV (reference sequence). This CDR3 has 16 amino acids. CDR3 DNA: TGTGCCAGCAGAGCACAGACTAGCGGGGGGTGGGAGACCCAGTACTTC. It translates to CASRAQTSGGWETQYF.

The chain links TRBV15 to TRBJ2-7; a possible D gene is TRBD1 (7 bases). CDR1 and CDR2 (germline): LNHNV, YYDKDF (reference sequence). There are 15 residues in the CDR3. Trimming pared 1 base from V and 2 bases from J, leaving 12 bases between. CDR3 sequence reads: CATSRGRGTAYEQYF. DNA for the CDR3: TGTGCCACCAGCAGAGGTCGGGGGACAGCCTACGAGCAGTACTTC.

The chain uses TRBV7-6 and TRBJ2-7, with 8 positions matching TRBD2. The CDR3 extends over 18 amino acids. J was trimmed by 2 bases and V by 2 bases; bases with no gene match: 14. Germline loops: CDR1 SGHVS, CDR2 FNYEAQ. CDR3 bases: TGTGCCAGCAGCTTAACAGGATATCAAAGCGGGGGAGCCTACGAGCAGTACTTC. Amino acid sequence: CASSLTGYQSGGAYEQYF.

About this clonotype itself: One base separates it from a far larger clone, so it is likely a read error. V is TRBV13 and J is TRBJ2-7; the D is unclear. The CDR3 runs 12 residues. Germline V lookup: CDR1 PRHDT, CDR2 FYEKMQ (reference sequence). The CDR3: CASSLLGYERYF. In DNA form, the CDR3 reads TGTGCCAGCAGCTTACTCGGGTACGAGCGGTACTTC.

About this clonotype: This sequence may be a read error, since a much larger clone differs from it by one base. The rearrangement joins TRBV4-1 to TRBJ2-7; 11 bases are shared with TRBD1. This CDR3 spans 14 amino acids. J gave up 7 bases and V 8 bases, and 10 bases lay outside the gene matches. CDR1 MGHRA and CDR2 YSYEKL come from the germline V gene. The CDR3, as DNA: TGCGCCAGCGGCCGAGGACAGGGGGCTGGGGAGCAGTACTTC. It translates to CASGRGQGAGEQYF.

The sample holds a few counts of this clonotype. CDR3 amino acids: CASSHSKVHTEAFF. The CDR3 region has the DNA TGTGCCAGCAGTCACTCTAAGGTACACACTGAAGCTTTCTTT. This chain connects TRBV27 to TRBJ1-1; D uncertain. Germline V lookup: CDR1 MNHEY, CDR2 SMNVEV (reference sequence). Trimming left V 5 bases short and J 3 bases short, with 13 bases between. This CDR3 has 14 residues.

This clonotype was counted at least ten times. The chain recombines TRBV13 with TRBJ2-3; TRBD1 matches 8 bases. The germline CDR1 and CDR2 sequences are PRHDT and FYEKMQ (reference sequence). After removal of 3 bases from V and 0 bases from J, the junction contained 5 bases not matched to a gene. The CDR3 runs to 16 residues. The CDR3 is CASSFRTGPSTDTQYF. CDR3 coding DNA: TGTGCCAGCAGCTTTCGGACAGGGCCCAGCACAGATACGCAGTATTTT.

This clonotype was found a few times. The chain uses TRBV20-1 and TRBJ1-1; TRBD1 agrees at 10 bases. The germline V gene encodes CDR1 DFQATT and CDR2 SNEGSKA (reference sequence). The CDR3 extends over 13 amino acids. Trimming removed 5 bases from V and 5 bases from J; junction bases left unmatched: 5. The CDR3 DNA follows: TGCAGTGCTCCGGGACAGGGGAAAACTGAAGCTTTCTTT. Its protein is CSAPGQGKTEAFF.

J is TRBJ1-1 and V is TRBV7-9, with 7 nucleotides matching TRBD1. Germline CDR1 and CDR2: SEHNR and FQNEAQ (reference sequence). V was pared by 5 bases and J by 8 bases, with 11 bases of the junction left unmatched. This CDR3 spans 14 amino acids. The CDR3 spells CASSPRDRNYEAFF. Here the CDR3 DNA reads TGTGCCAGCAGCCCTCGGGACAGAAATTACGAAGCTTTCTTT.

The chain combines TRBV6-2 or TRBV6-3 with TRBJ1-1; no reliable D call. The CDR3 covers 15 residues. Per the germline V gene, CDR1 is MNHEY and CDR2 is SVGEGT. Between the trimmed V and J ends, which lost 6 bases and 1 base, there was a span of 15 bases. The CDR3 is CASSLGRRTNTEAFF. The CDR3 DNA follows: TGTGCCAGCAGCCTAGGGAGGCGGACGAACACTGAAGCTTTCTTT.

The table lists this clonotype with many counts. The chain recombines TRBV6-5 with TRBJ1-5; D gene unclear. Looked up from germline, CDR1 is MNHEY and CDR2 is SVGAGI. The CDR3 runs 13 residues. Trimming shortened V by 4 bases and J by 3 bases, and 7 bases separated the two germline ends. The CDR3 DNA follows: TGTGCCAGCAGTTCGGCCTACAATCAGCCCCAGCATTTT. Translated, it gives CASSSAYNQPQHF.

This clonotype has a handful of counts. This sequence joins TRBV2 and TRBJ2-2, with 9 bases matching TRBD1. V was pared by 3 bases and J by 3 bases, with 5 bases of the junction left unmatched. The CDR3 extends over 16 amino acids. Germline lookup yields CDR1 SNHLY and CDR2 FYNNEI. CDR3 in amino acids: CASSDTGGAYTGELFF. In DNA, the CDR3 is TGTGCCAGCAGTGATACAGGGGGCGCGTACACCGGGGAGCTGTTTTTT.

This clonotype was observed a handful of times. The V call is TRBV19, the J call TRBJ2-3; 10 bases fit TRBD2. CDR3 length equals 16 residues. CDR1 LNHDA and CDR2 SQIVND come from the germline V gene (reference sequence). After removal of 7 bases from V and 1 base from J, the junction contained 8 bases not matched to a gene. In DNA form, the CDR3 reads TGTGCCAGTACCCCCCTAGCGGGAGATGGCACAGATACGCAGTATTTT. Protein: CASTPLAGDGTDTQYF.

In this sample, this clonotype turned up many times. The chain couples TRBV12-3 or TRBV12-4 to TRBJ2-1, with 8 bases identical to TRBD2. CDR3 length equals 17 residues. V shed 5 bases and J 3 bases; nucleotides not matched to a gene: 12. This CDR3 is CASSETPGLGLYNEQFF. The CDR3 DNA follows: TGTGCCAGCAGTGAAACGCCGGGACTAGGTCTCTACAATGAGCAGTTCTTC.

The chain joins TRBV12-5 to TRBJ2-5; 9 bases match TRBD2. After removal of 4 bases from V and 5 bases from J, the junction contained 2 bases not matched to a gene. The CDR3 covers 13 residues. CDR1 and CDR2 (germline): LGHNT, FRNRAP. The chain's CDR3 is CASGSGLAETQYF. The DNA of the CDR3 is TGTGCTAGTGGTTCCGGACTAGCGGAGACCCAGTACTTC.

This clonotype has at least ten counts. V usage is TRBV25-1 and J usage is TRBJ2-3; a weak D match, TRBD1 (7 bases). The germline gives CDR1 MGHDK, CDR2 SYGVNS. V lost 1 base, J lost 6 bases, and 17 bases lay in between. This CDR3 has 16 residues. DNA for the CDR3: TGTGCCAGCAGTGAATTAGTAGGGGGCGCGGGGGATACGCAGTATTTT. It codes for CASSELVGGAGDTQYF.

As regards this clonotype: This may be a read error: a much more frequent sequence differs by one nucleotide. This chain uses TRBV7-6 with TRBJ2-6; a possible D gene is TRBD1 (6 bases). The CDR3 has 16 residues. Germline V gene sequence: CDR1 SGHVS, CDR2 FNYEAQ. For the CDR3, the DNA is TGTGCCAGCAGCTTAGATCAGGGGACCGGGGCCAACGCCCTGACTTTC. This translates into CASSLDQGTGANALTF.

Many counts were recorded for this clonotype. CDR3 sequence reads: CASSQLWPGWNQPQHF. The CDR3 DNA reads as TGCGCCAGCAGTCAATTGTGGCCAGGCTGGAATCAGCCCCAGCATTTT. The gene calls are TRBV23-1 and TRBJ1-5, with D hard to call. TRBV23-1 counts as an open reading frame of uncertain function. The CDR3 extends over 16 amino acids. Trimming took off 1 base at V and 4 bases at J, with 14 bases between the two ends.

This clonotype occurred many times. V gene TRBV20-1 combines with J gene TRBJ2-7; D remains ambiguous. This CDR3 is 14 amino acids long. In germline, CDR1 is DFQATT, CDR2 SNEGSKA (reference sequence). Trimming took 0 bases from V and 0 from J, leaving 9 bases between them. The CDR3 coding sequence is TGCAGTGCTAGAGATACCCAGATCTCCTACGAGCAGTACTTC. Translating it yields CSARDTQISYEQYF.

This clonotype came up a few times. The V and J genes are TRBV11-2 and TRBJ2-2, with 9 bases that match TRBD1. Looked up from germline, CDR1 is SGHAT and CDR2 is FQNNGV. V was clipped by 0 bases and J by 7 bases; unmatched bases: 6. This CDR3 has 16 residues. CDR3 DNA: TGTGCCAGCAGCTTAGAGACGGACAGGGGCTACGGGGAGCTGTTTTTT. This codes for CASSLETDRGYGELFF.

Of note for this clonotype: With a much larger clone just one base away, this may be a read error. The chain's CDR3 is CAGSLGQGEVEAFF. As DNA, the CDR3 is TGTGCCGGCAGCTTGGGGCAGGGGGAGGTTGAAGCTTTCTTT. The chain joins TRBV5-3 to TRBJ1-1; 7 bases agree with TRBD1. TRBV5-3 is filed as an ORF, its function uncertain. V dropped 10 bases and J dropped 7; count of bases not matched to a gene: 16. The CDR3 is made up of 14 amino acids.

This clonotype was seen at least ten times. This chain uses TRBV20-1 with TRBJ2-7, with 9 bases that match TRBD1. Trimming removed 1 base from V and 3 bases from J; junction bases left unmatched: 13. This CDR3 has 17 residues. Germline V gives CDR1 DFQATT, CDR2 SNEGSKA (reference sequence). The DNA of the CDR3 is TGCAGTGCTAGAGGACACCCCCCGGGACAGGGTTTCTACGAGCAGTACTTC. It yields the protein CSARGHPPGQGFYEQYF.

The CDR3 reads CAWSEGPGTAVYSPLHF. The CDR3 DNA follows: TGTGCCTGGAGTGAGGGCCCCGGGACGGCCGTGTATTCACCCCTCCACTTT. The chain is built from TRBV30 and TRBJ1-6, with D possibly matching TRBD1 (5 bases). V was clipped by 1 base and J by 8 bases, with 21 bases between them. This CDR3 region has 17 residues. Germline V gene sequence: CDR1 GTSNPN, CDR2 SVGIG (reference sequence).